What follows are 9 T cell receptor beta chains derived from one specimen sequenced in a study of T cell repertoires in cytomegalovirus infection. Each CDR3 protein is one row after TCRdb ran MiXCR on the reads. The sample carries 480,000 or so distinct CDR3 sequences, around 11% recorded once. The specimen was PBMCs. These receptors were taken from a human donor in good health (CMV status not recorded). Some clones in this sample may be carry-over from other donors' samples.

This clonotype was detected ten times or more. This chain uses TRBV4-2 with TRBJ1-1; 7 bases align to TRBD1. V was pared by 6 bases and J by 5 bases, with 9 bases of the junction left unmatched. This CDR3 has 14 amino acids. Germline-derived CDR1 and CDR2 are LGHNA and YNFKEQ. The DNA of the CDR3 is TGTGCCAGCAGTCACGACAGGGTCTATACTGAAGCTTTCTTT. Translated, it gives CASSHDRVYTEAFF.

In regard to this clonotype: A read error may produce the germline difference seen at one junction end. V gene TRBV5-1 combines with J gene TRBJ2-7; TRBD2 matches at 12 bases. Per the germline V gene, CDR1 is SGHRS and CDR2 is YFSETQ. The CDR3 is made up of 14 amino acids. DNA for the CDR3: TGCACCAGCAGCTTTCGGCTAGCGGGAGGGCAGCAGTACTTC. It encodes CTSSFRLAGGQQYF.

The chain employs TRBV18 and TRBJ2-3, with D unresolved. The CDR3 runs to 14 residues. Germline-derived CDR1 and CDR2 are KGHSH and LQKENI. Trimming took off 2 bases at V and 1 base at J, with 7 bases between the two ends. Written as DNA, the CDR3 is TGTGCCAGCTCACCAGATCTAGGCACAGATACGCAGTATTTT. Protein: CASSPDLGTDTQYF.

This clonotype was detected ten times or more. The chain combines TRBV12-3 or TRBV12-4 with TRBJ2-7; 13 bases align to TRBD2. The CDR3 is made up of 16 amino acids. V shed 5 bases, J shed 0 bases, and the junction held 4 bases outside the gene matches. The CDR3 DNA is TGTGCCAGCAGTCTGACTAGCGGGAGGCCCTCCTACGAGCAGTACTTC. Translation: CASSLTSGRPSYEQYF.

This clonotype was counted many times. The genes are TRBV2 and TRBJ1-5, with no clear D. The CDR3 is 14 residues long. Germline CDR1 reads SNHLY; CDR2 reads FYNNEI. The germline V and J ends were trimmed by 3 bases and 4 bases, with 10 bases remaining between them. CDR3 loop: CASSDLEQNQPQHF. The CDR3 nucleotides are TGTGCCAGCAGTGACCTGGAGCAGAATCAGCCCCAGCATTTT. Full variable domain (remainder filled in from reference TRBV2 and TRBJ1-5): EPEVTQTPSHQVTQMGQEVILRCVPISNHLYFYWYRQILGQKVEFLVSFYNNEISEKSEIFDDQFSVERPDGSNFTLKIRSTKLEDSAMYFCASSDLEQNQPQHFGDGTRLSIL.

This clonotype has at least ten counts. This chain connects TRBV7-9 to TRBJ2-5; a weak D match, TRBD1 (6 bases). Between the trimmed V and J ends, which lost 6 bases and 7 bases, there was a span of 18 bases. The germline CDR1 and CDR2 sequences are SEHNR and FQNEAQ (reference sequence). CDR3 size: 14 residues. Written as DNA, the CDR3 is TGTGCCAGCAGGGATATGGGGGCCCTGGGGACCCAGTACTTC. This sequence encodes CASRDMGALGTQYF.

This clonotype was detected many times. CDR3 in DNA: TGTGCCAGCAGCTCTCGGGGCCTCAATCAGCCCCAGCATTTT. Protein: CASSSRGLNQPQHF. The V call is TRBV7-8, the J call TRBJ1-5; TRBD1 is a possible D gene (5 bases). The CDR3 spans 14 residues. Germline CDR1 is SGHVS and CDR2 is FQNEAQ. Trimming stripped 4 bases from V and 3 bases from J, with 10 bases between.

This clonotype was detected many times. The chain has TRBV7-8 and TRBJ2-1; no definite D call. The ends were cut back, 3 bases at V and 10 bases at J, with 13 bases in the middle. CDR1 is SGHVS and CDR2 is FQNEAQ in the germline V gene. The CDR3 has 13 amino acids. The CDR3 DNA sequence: TGTGCCAGCAGCTTGGGCCTGGATCCCGAGCAGTTCTTC. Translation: CASSLGLDPEQFF.

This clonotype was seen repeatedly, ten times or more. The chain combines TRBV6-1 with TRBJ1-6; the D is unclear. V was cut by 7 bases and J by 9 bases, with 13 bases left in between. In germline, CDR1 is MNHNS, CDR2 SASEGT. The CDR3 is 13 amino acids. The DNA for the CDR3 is TGTGCCAGCATAATTGGTGGTGGTTCACCCCTCCACTTT. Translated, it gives CASIIGGGSPLHF.